The clone carrying this T cell receptor (beta chain) has ten or more counts. Two-round multiplex PCR amplified TCR beta CDR3 from genomic DNA. The authors ran first-round PCR with primers specific to each TRBV and TRBJ gene. Using its own MiXCR run on the multiplex PCR reads, TCRdb lists one record per CDR3 protein. Among 25,000 to 35,000 distinct CDR3 sequences, around 43% were seen once, and the ten largest hold 15%. Trimming stripped 2 bases from V and 7 bases from J, with 6 bases between. The CDR3 runs to 12 residues. In germline, CDR1 is MDHEN, CDR2 SYDVKM. The sample is drawn from a study of prognosis after radiotherapy for stage I lung cancer. Study-level information: Tumors were squamous cell carcinoma in seven patients and adenocarcinoma in around 13.

The chain uses TRBV28 and TRBJ1-5; no reliable D call. This clonotype originated in a donor over 45 with non-small cell lung cancer. The starting material was PBMCs, obtained before or after stereotactic body radiation therapy (not recorded which). In DNA, the CDR3 is TGTGCCAGCAGTTTAATTTCCCAGCCCCAGCATTTT. It translates to CASSLISQPQHF.